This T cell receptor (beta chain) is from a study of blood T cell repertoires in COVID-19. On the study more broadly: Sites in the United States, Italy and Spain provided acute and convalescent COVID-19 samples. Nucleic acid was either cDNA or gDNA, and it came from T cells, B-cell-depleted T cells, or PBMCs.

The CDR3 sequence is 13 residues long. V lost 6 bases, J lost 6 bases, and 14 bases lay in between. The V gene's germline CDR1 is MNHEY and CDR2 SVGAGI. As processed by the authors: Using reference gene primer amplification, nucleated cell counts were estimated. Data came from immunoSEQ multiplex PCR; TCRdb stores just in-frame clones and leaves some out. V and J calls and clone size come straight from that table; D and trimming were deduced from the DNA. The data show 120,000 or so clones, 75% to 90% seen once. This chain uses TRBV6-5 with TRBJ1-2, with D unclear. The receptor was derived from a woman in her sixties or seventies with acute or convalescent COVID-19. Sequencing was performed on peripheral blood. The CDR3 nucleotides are TGTGCCAGCAGGTGGGGAGGGTCCGATGGCTACACCTTC. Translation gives CASRWGGSDGYTF.